This T cell receptor beta chain was sequenced in a study of blood T cell repertoires in COVID-19. About the study: Italy, Spain and the United States were the sources of the convalescent and acute COVID-19 samples.

Sequencing used immunoSEQ multiplex PCR; TCRdb keeps in-frame clones, though not all of them. The sample records tens of thousands of clones, approximately 78% being singletons. The TCR sequence derives from a man in his 70s with acute or convalescent COVID-19. The source material was peripheral blood.

CDR3 nucleotide sequence: TGTGCCAGCAGACGATCCCCCTACAGGAGAGTAACTGAAGCTTTCTTT. Its protein is CASRRSPYRRVTEAFF. This chain connects TRBV27 to TRBJ1-1, with D possibly matching TRBD1 (5 bases). Germline V gene lookup returns CDR1 MNHEY and CDR2 SMNVEV (reference sequence). CDR3 length equals 16 residues. V lost 6 bases to trimming and J lost 5 bases, with 22 bases between them.